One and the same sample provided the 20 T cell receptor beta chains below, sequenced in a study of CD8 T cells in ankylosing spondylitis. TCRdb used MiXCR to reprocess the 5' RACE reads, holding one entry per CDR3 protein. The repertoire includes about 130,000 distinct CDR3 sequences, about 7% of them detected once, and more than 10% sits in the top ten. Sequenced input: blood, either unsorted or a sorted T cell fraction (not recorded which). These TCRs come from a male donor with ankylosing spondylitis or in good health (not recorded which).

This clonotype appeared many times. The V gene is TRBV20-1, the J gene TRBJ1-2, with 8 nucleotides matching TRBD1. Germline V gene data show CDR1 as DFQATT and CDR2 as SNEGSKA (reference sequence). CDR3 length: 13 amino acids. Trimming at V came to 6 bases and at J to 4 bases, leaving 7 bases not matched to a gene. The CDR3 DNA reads TGCAGTGCATCAGGGGGCGAATTCTATGGCTACACCTTC. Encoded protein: CSASGGEFYGYTF.

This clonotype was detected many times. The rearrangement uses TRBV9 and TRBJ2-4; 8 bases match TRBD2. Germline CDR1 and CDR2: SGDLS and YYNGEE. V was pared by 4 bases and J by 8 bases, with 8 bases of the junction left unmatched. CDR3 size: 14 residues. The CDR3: CASSRERERDIQYF. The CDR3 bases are TGTGCCAGCAGCAGAGAGCGGGAGCGGGACATTCAGTACTTC.

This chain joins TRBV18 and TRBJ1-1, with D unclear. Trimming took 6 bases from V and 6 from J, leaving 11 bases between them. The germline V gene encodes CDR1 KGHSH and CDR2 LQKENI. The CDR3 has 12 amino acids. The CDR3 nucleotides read TGTGCCAGCTCCCTCGCCGGTCCTGAAGCTTTCTTT. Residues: CASSLAGPEAFF.

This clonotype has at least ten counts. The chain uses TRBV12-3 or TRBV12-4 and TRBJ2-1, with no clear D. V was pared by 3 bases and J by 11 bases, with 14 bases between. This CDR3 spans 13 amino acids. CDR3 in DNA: TGTGCCAGCAGTTTGCGGCGAGTACCACAGCAGTTCTTC. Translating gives CASSLRRVPQQFF.

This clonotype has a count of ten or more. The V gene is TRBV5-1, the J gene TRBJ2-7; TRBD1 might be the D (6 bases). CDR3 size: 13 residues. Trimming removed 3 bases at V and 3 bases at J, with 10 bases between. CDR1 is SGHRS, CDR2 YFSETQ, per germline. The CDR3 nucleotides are TGCGCCAGCAGCTCAACAGGGTTCTACGAGCAGTACTTC. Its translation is CASSSTGFYEQYF.

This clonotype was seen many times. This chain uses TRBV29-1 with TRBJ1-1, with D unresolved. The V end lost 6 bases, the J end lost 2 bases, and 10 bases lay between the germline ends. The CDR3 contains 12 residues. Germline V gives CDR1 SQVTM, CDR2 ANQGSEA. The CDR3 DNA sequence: TGCAGCGTCCCGACGGACAACACTGAAGCTTTCTTT. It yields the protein CSVPTDNTEAFF.

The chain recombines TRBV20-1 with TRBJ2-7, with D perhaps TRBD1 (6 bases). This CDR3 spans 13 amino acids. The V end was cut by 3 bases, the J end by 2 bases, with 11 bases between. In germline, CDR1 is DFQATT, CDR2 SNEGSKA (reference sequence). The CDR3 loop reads CSARQGTTYEQYF. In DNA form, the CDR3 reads TGCAGTGCTAGGCAGGGGACCACCTACGAGCAGTACTTC.

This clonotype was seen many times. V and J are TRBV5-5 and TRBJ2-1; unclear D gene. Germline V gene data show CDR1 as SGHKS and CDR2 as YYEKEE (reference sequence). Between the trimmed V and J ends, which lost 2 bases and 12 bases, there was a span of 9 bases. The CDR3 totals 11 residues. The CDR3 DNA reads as TGTGCCAGCAGCTTCACGGCAGGGCAGTTCTTC. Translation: CASSFTAGQFF.

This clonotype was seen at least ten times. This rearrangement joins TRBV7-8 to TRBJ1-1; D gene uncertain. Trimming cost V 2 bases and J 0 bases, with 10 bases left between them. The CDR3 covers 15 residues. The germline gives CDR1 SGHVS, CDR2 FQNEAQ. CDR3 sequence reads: CASSLRGTMNTEAFF. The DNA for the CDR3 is TGTGCCAGCAGCTTAAGAGGTACAATGAACACTGAAGCTTTCTTT.

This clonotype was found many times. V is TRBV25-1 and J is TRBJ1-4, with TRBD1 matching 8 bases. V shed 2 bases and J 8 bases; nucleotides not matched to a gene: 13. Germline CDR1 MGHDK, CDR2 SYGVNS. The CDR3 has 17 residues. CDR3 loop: CASSEIAPDRAGEKLFF. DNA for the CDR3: TGTGCCAGCAGTGAAATCGCGCCGGACAGGGCGGGGGAAAAACTGTTTTTT.

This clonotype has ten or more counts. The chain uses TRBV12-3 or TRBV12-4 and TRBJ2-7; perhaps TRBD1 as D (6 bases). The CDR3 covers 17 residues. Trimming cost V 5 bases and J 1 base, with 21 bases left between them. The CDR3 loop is CASSPPSGDGLSYEQYF. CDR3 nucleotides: TGTGCCAGCAGTCCCCCCTCAGGGGACGGACTTTCCTACGAGCAGTACTTC.

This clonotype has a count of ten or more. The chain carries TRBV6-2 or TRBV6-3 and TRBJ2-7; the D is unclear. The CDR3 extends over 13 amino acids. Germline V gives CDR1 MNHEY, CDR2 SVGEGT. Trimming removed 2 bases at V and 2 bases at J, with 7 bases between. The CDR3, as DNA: TGTGCCAGCAGTTACAACACCGCCTACGAGCAGTACTTC. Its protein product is CASSYNTAYEQYF.

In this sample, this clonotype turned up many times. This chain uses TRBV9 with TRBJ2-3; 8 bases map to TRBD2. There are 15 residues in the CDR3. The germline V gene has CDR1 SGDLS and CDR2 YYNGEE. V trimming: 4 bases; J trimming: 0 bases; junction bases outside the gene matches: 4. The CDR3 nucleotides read TGTGCCAGCAGCATTACTAGCGGAAGCACAGATACGCAGTATTTT. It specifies CASSITSGSTDTQYF.

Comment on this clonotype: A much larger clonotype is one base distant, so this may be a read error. The CDR3 nucleotides are TGTGCCAGCAGTCCAATGTCGGGGGTCGAGCAGTACTTC. It specifies CASSPMSGVEQYF. The genes are TRBV12-3 or TRBV12-4 and TRBJ2-7, with D possibly TRBD2 on 6 matching bases. V shed 5 bases and J shed 6 bases, with 14 bases lying between them. The CDR3 has 13 residues.

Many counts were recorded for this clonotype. CDR3 DNA sequence: TGTGCCATCAGTGAGTCCCCAGGGCGAGTGACAGATACGCAGTATTTT. Its translation: CAISESPGRVTDTQYF. V is TRBV10-3 and J is TRBJ2-3, with D tentatively TRBD1 (5 bases). V lost 0 bases, J lost 3 bases, and 13 bases lay in between. Germline V gene lookup returns CDR1 ENHRY and CDR2 SYGVKD. The CDR3 is made up of 16 amino acids.

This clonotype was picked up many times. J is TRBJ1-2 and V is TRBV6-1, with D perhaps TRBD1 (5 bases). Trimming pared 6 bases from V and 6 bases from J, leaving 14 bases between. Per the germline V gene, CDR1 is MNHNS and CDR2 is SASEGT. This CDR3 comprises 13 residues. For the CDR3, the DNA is TGTGCCAGCAGCACAACAGGAGTCGATGGCTACACCTTC. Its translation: CASSTTGVDGYTF.

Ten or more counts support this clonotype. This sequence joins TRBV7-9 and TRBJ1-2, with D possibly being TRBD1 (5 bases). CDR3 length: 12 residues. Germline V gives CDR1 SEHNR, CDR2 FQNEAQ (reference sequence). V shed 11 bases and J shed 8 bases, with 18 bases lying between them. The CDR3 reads CAFQDTSRGYTF. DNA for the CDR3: TGTGCCTTTCAGGACACCTCGCGAGGCTACACCTTC.

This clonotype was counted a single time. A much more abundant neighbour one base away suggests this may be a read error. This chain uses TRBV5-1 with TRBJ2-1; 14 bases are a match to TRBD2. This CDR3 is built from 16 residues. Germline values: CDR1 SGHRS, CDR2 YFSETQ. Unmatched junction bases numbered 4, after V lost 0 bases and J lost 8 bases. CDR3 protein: CASSLATSGGGDEQFF. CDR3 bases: TGCGCCAGCAGCTTGGCGACTAGCGGGGGGGGCGATGAGCAGTTCTTC.

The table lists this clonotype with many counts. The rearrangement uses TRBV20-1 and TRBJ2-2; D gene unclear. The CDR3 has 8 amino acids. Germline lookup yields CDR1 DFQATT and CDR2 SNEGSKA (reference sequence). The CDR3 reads CGTGELFF. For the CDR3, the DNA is TGCGGCACCGGGGAGCTGTTTTTT.

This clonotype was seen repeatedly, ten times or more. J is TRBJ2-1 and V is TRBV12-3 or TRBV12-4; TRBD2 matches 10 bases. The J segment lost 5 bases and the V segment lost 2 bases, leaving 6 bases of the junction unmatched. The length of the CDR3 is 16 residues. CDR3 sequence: CASSLLPSGGDNEQFF. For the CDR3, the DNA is TGTGCCAGCAGTTTACTCCCTAGCGGGGGTGACAATGAGCAGTTCTTC.